Below, 17 T cell receptor beta chains from the same sample are listed, as sequenced in a study of blood T cell repertoires in COVID-19 (dated by TCRdb to between 2020 and 2021). Libraries were constructed by the immunoSEQ multiplex PCR assay. The immuneACCESS repertoire file appears here via TCRdb, limited to in-frame rearrangements. These files lack a portion of the clones; in checked studies, under half of the deficit traces to unresolved V genes, and the cause of the others is not known. This sample is represented by 310,000 or so clones; about 90% of them were singletons. About 10% of the sample is held by the ten biggest clonotypes. Sample: peripheral blood. These receptors all stem from a woman aged 25-40 years with COVID-19, enrolled during active disease.

The chain employs TRBV25-1 and TRBJ1-2, with D possibly being TRBD1 (5 bases). Germline lookup yields CDR1 MGHDK and CDR2 SYGVNS. V was cut by 5 bases and J by 4 bases, with 11 bases left in between. The CDR3 length is 13 residues. The CDR3 spells CASSLQVGYGYTF. The DNA for the CDR3 is TGTGCCAGCAGTCTACAGGTGGGCTATGGCTACACCTTC.

The chain joins TRBV28 to TRBJ1-5; D is uncertain. The V end lost 6 bases, the J end lost 3 bases, and 9 bases lay between the germline ends. Germline-derived CDR1 and CDR2 are MDHEN and SYDVKM. This CDR3 comprises 13 residues. The CDR3 DNA sequence: TGTGCCAGCAGCTTCAGTCCCAATCAGCCCCAGCATTTT. Amino acids: CASSFSPNQPQHF. The variable domain in full, with the rest retrieved from reference TRBV28 and TRBJ1-5, is DVKVTQSSRYLVKRTGEKVFLECVQDMDHENMFWYRQDPGLGLRLIYFSYDVKMKEKGDIPEGYSVSREKKERFSLILESASTNQTSMYLCASSFSPNQPQHFGDGTRLSIL.

The genes are TRBV9 and TRBJ1-2; TRBD1 matches 8 bases. Trimming at V came to 5 bases and at J to 0 bases, leaving 3 bases not matched to a gene. CDR3 length: 14 amino acids. Germline values: CDR1 SGDLS, CDR2 YYNGEE. As DNA, the CDR3 is TGTGCCAGCAGGGGGACAGGAACTAACTATGGCTACACCTTC. Translated, it gives CASRGTGTNYGYTF.

CDR3: CASSSQGLDTEAFF. In DNA, the CDR3 is TGTGCCAGCAGTTCACAGGGGCTGGACACTGAAGCTTTCTTT. This chain uses TRBV6-5 with TRBJ1-1; 7 bases match TRBD1. This CDR3 contains 14 residues. V trimming: 4 bases; J trimming: 3 bases; junction bases outside the gene matches: 5. Germline loops: CDR1 MNHEY, CDR2 SVGAGI.

This clone was recorded once. The chain carries TRBV27 and TRBJ1-6, with TRBD1 matching 8 bases. V lost 5 bases and J lost 10; bases outside the gene matches: 10. The germline V gene encodes CDR1 MNHEY and CDR2 SMNVEV (reference sequence). This CDR3 spans 15 amino acids. In nucleotides, the CDR3 is TGTGCCAGCAGTATTAGCGGACAGGGTTTCTCACCCCTCCACTTT. It yields the protein CASSISGQGFSPLHF.

This sequence joins TRBV10-3 and TRBJ2-5; 8 nucleotides line up with TRBD2. The CDR3 is made up of 16 amino acids. Germline values: CDR1 ENHRY, CDR2 SYGVKD. Trimming took 5 bases from V and 4 from J; bases not matched to a gene: 12. Written as DNA, the CDR3 is TGTGCCATCAGTTATACAAGCGGGAGCACGATAGAGACCCAGTACTTC. The encoded protein is CAISYTSGSTIETQYF.

The chain links TRBV18 to TRBJ2-7, with D possibly TRBD2 on 6 matching bases. The CDR3 length is 16 residues. V was pared by 6 bases and J by 0 bases, with 18 bases between. Germline values: CDR1 KGHSH, CDR2 LQKENI. This chain's CDR3 is CASSPGTAGSSYEQYF. DNA of the CDR3: TGTGCCAGCTCCCCGGGAACGGCCGGGAGCTCCTACGAGCAGTACTTC.

The genes are TRBV5-4 and TRBJ2-5, with 7 bases fitting TRBD2. Per the germline V gene, CDR1 is SGHNT and CDR2 is YYREEE (reference sequence). The CDR3 runs 14 residues. V lost 5 bases and J lost 1; bases outside the gene matches: 5. The CDR3 nucleotides read TGTGCCAGCAGGGGAGGCGGGAGCCAAGAGACCCAGTACTTC. This translates into CASRGGGSQETQYF.

V gene TRBV15 combines with J gene TRBJ1-1; D is ambiguous. Germline V gene sequence: CDR1 LNHNV, CDR2 YYDKDF (reference sequence). The CDR3 extends over 16 amino acids. The ends were cut back, 0 bases at V and 3 bases at J, with 14 bases in the middle. The CDR3: CATSRDLRGADTEAFF. The DNA of the CDR3 is TGTGCCACCAGCAGAGATCTGCGGGGTGCGGACACTGAAGCTTTCTTT.

The chain joins TRBV7-9 to TRBJ2-2; D ambiguous. Germline CDR1 reads SEHNR; CDR2 reads FQNEAQ (reference sequence). Trimming removed 5 bases from V and 7 bases from J, with 8 bases in between. The CDR3 spans 12 residues. CDR3 sequence (DNA): TGTGCCAGCAGCCCGGGTGACGGGGAGCTGTTTTTT. The encoded protein is CASSPGDGELFF.

A note on this clone: Distinct nucleotide sequences in the sample also encode this CDR3. J is TRBJ1-1 and V is TRBV30; a weak D match, TRBD1 (6 bases). CDR3 length equals 13 residues. CDR1 GTSNPN and CDR2 SVGIG come from the germline V gene (reference sequence). Trimming stripped 3 bases from V and 0 bases from J, with 8 bases between. The CDR3 DNA reads as TGTGCCTGGAGAGGACAGATGAACACTGAAGCTTTCTTT. This sequence encodes CAWRGQMNTEAFF. Combining the CDR3 with reference TRBV30 and TRBJ1-1 gives the whole variable domain SQTIHQWPATLVQPVGSPLSLECTVEGTSNPNLYWYRQAAGRGLQLLFYSVGIGQISSEVPQNLSASRPQDRQFILSSKKLLLSDSGFYLCAWRGQMNTEAFFGQGTRLTVV.

J is TRBJ2-7 and V is TRBV27; a weak D match, TRBD1 (5 bases). Germline V lookup: CDR1 MNHEY, CDR2 SMNVEV (reference sequence). This CDR3 comprises 15 residues. V was clipped by 1 base and J by 1 base, with 11 bases between them. The CDR3 loop is CASSLLAGLSYEQYF. The CDR3 DNA sequence: TGTGCCAGCAGTTTATTGGCAGGGCTGTCCTACGAGCAGTACTTC.

A single count supports this clone. V usage is TRBV19 and J usage is TRBJ2-7; no clear D. This CDR3 has 14 amino acids. Trimming left V 5 bases short and J 0 bases short, with 11 bases between. Germline lookup yields CDR1 LNHDA and CDR2 SQIVND (reference sequence). CDR3 nucleotides: TGTGCCAGTAGTCCGGCGGTGAGCTCCTACGAGCAGTACTTC. Its translation is CASSPAVSSYEQYF.

V gene TRBV2 combines with J gene TRBJ1-4; D not certain. Germline lookup yields CDR1 SNHLY and CDR2 FYNNEI. The CDR3 runs 14 residues. Trimming pared 4 bases from V and 4 bases from J, leaving 10 bases between. The CDR3 coding sequence is TGTGCCAGCAGTGGAACCAGTTTTAATGAAAAACTGTTTTTT. It translates to CASSGTSFNEKLFF.

This clone was recorded only once. The chain is built from TRBV10-1 and TRBJ2-3, with 9 bases identical to TRBD2. The CDR3 runs to 15 residues. V dropped 4 bases and J dropped 3; count of bases not matched to a gene: 5. CDR1 is WNHNN and CDR2 is SYGVQD in the germline V gene (reference sequence). The CDR3 region has the DNA TGCGCCAGCAGTGTGCTAGCGGGAACGACAGATACGCAGTATTTT. Protein product: CASSVLAGTTDTQYF.

The chain links TRBV7-2 to TRBJ1-6; D is uncertain. Germline loops: CDR1 SGHTA, CDR2 FQGNSA. This CDR3 has 17 amino acids. Trimming left V 5 bases short and J 0 bases short, with 14 bases between. CDR3 nucleotides: TGTGCCAGCAGCGAACCGGGATTTCACTCCTATAATTCACCCCTCCACTTT. Amino acid sequence: CASSEPGFHSYNSPLHF.

The chain links TRBV28 to TRBJ2-7, with TRBD1 as a possible D gene (6 bases). CDR1 MDHEN and CDR2 SYDVKM come from the germline V gene. The CDR3 has 13 amino acids. Trimming left V 8 bases short and J 6 bases short, with 17 bases between. CDR3 nucleotides: TGTGCCAGCTCTATCGGACAGATCGGCGAGCAGTACTTC. Translation: CASSIGQIGEQYF.